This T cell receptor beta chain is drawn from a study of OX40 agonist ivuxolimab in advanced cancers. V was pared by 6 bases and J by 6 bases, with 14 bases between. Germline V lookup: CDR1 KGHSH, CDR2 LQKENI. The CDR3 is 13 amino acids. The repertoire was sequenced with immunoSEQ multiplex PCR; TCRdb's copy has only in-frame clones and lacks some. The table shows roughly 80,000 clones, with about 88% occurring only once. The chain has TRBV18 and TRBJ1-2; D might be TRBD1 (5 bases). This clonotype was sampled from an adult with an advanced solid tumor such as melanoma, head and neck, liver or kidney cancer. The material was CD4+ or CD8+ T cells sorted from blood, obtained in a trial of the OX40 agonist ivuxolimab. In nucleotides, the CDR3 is TGTGCCAGCTCCCCCGGGACGGCCCATGGCTACACCTTC. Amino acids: CASSPGTAHGYTF. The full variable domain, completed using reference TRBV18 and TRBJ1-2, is NAGVMQNPRHLVRRRGQEARLRCSPMKGHSHVYWYRQLPEEGLKFMVYLQKENIIDESGMPKERFSAEFPKEGPSILRIQQVVRGDSAAYFCASSPGTAHGYTFGSGTRLTVV.